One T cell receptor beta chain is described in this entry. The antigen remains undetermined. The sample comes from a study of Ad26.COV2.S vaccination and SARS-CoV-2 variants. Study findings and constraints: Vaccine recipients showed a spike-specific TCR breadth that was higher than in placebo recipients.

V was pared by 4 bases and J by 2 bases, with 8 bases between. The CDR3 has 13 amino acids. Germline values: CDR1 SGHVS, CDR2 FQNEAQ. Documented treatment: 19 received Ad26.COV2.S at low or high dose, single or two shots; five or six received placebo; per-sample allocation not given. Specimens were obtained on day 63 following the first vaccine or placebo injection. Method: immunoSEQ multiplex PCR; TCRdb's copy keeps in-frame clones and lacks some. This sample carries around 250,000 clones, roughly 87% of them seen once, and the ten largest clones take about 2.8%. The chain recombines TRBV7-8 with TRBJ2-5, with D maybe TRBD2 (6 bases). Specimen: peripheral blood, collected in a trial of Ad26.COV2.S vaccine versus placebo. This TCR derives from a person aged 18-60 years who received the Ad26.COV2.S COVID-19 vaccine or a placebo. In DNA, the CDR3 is TGTGCCAGCAGCTCGACTAGACAAGAGACCCAGTACTTC. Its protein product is CASSSTRQETQYF. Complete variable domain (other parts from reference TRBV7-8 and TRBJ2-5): GAGVSQSPRYKVAKRGQDVALRCDPISGHVSLFWYQQALGQGPEFLTYFQNEAQLDKSGLPSDRFFAERPEGSVSTLKIQRTQQEDSAVYLCASSSTRQETQYFGPGTRLLVL.